The clone carrying this T cell receptor (beta chain) came up once. TCRdb keeps only in-frame clones here, not all; method: immunoSEQ multiplex PCR. Among 49,000 or so clones listed, about 69% were seen once. Looked up from germline, CDR1 is SGHTA and CDR2 is FQGNSA. V lost 8 bases and J lost 6; bases outside the gene matches: 5. CDR3 size: 15 residues. Unstimulated PBMCs were sorted into CD3+CD4+ and CD3+CD8+ populations. This record comes from a study of T cell clones after liver transplantation. Study background: A pre-transplant mixed lymphocyte reaction with TCRbeta sequencing defined graft-donor-reactive clones followed in post-transplant blood. Without induction therapy, subjects received standard immunosuppression until 12-24 months post-transplant. Pre-transplant mixed lymphocyte reactions yielded third-party-reactive TCRbeta sequences as comparators for graft-donor-reactive sequences.

Sequenced here: CD4+ T cells from blood, sampled 54 months after liver transplant. This TCR was recovered from a human patient who received a liver transplant. Some T cells may arise from the graft donor. The chain combines TRBV7-2 with TRBJ2-4, with 15 bases lining up with TRBD2. Written as DNA, the CDR3 is TGTGCCAGCGGACTAGCGGGGGGGCTCCGAAACATTCAGTACTTC. This translates into CASGLAGGLRNIQYF.